This passage covers 20 T cell receptor beta chains from one sample sequenced in a study of blood T cell repertoires in COVID-19. Profiling relied on immunoSEQ multiplex PCR, and the TCRdb table lists in-frame clones only, not all of them. The table has roughly 220,000 clones, around 88% seen once. Sequencing was done on a sample of PBMCs or T cells enriched from blood (not recorded which). The receptors originated from a woman aged 45-59 years with acute COVID-19.

The chain joins TRBV6-6 to TRBJ1-2; 11 nucleotides line up with TRBD1. CDR3 length equals 15 residues. CDR1 and CDR2 (germline): MNHNY, SVGAGI (reference sequence). Unmatched junction bases numbered 7, after V lost 5 bases and J lost 5 bases. DNA for the CDR3: TGTGCCAGCAGTACAGGACAGGGGGCAGGATATGGCTACACCTTC. It encodes CASSTGQGAGYGYTF.

The chain recombines TRBV18 with TRBJ1-3; the match to TRBD1 covers 7 bases. Germline CDR1 reads KGHSH; CDR2 reads LQKENI. There are 17 residues in the CDR3. V shed 5 bases, J shed 5 bases, and the junction held 15 bases outside the gene matches. CDR3 sequence (DNA): TGTGCCAGCTCAGAGGGGACAGCCACCCCTCACAGAAACACCATATATTTT. It yields the protein CASSEGTATPHRNTIYF.

The rearrangement uses TRBV6-5 and TRBJ2-7; TRBD2 aligns across 7 bases. Germline CDR1 reads MNHEY; CDR2 reads SVGAGI. The CDR3 runs 15 residues. Trimming removed 6 bases from V and 1 base from J; junction bases left unmatched: 9. CDR3 loop: CASRSGGSRSYEQYF. DNA for the CDR3: TGTGCCAGCAGGAGTGGCGGGAGTCGGTCCTACGAGCAGTACTTC.

J is TRBJ2-3 and V is TRBV29-1; D call uncertain. V shed 3 bases and J shed 3 bases, with 10 bases lying between them. The length of the CDR3 is 13 residues. Per the germline V gene, CDR1 is SQVTM and CDR2 is ANQGSEA. As DNA, the CDR3 is TGCAGCGTTGAGGGCAGGTATACAGATACGCAGTATTTT. It yields the protein CSVEGRYTDTQYF.

The chain recombines TRBV5-1 with TRBJ2-7; 7 bases match TRBD1. Trimming cost V 4 bases and J 5 bases; bases outside gene matches: 6. CDR3 length: 13 amino acids. The germline V gene encodes CDR1 SGHRS and CDR2 YFSETQ. DNA of the CDR3: TGCGCCAGCAGCCCCTGGGACAGAAACGAGCAGTACTTC. This encodes CASSPWDRNEQYF.

The V gene is TRBV12-3 or TRBV12-4, the J gene TRBJ2-7; maybe TRBD1 (6 bases). The CDR3 is 13 residues long. V was clipped by 4 bases and J by 5 bases, with 12 bases between them. In nucleotides, the CDR3 is TGTGCCAGCAGTTCAACAGGGAACGACGAGCAGTACTTC. It encodes CASSSTGNDEQYF.

This chain connects TRBV11-3 to TRBJ2-1; 10 nucleotides line up with TRBD2. With V trimmed by 5 bases and J by 2 bases, 3 bases remained unmatched. The germline gives CDR1 SGHNT, CDR2 YENEEA. This CDR3 is built from 15 residues. The CDR3, as DNA: TGTGCCAGCAGCCGGACTAGCGGAGCCTACAATGAGCAGTTCTTC. It yields the protein CASSRTSGAYNEQFF.

The chain is built from TRBV7-9 and TRBJ2-7; D ambiguous. Germline V lookup: CDR1 SEHNR, CDR2 FQNEAQ (reference sequence). V gave up 2 bases and J gave up 1 base, with 12 bases separating them. The CDR3 consists of 15 residues. CDR3 sequence (DNA): TGTGCCAGCAGCTTAAACAGTGGGCTTTCCTACGAGCAGTACTTC. This encodes CASSLNSGLSYEQYF.

This chain uses TRBV30 with TRBJ2-1; D might be TRBD2 (6 bases). CDR3 size: 11 residues. Germline V CDR1 and CDR2: GTSNPN, SVGIG (reference sequence). The V end was cut by 6 bases, the J end by 12 bases, with 15 bases between. The CDR3 region is CACDRLVGQFF. In DNA form, the CDR3 reads TGTGCCTGCGATCGACTAGTTGGGCAGTTCTTC.

The chain combines TRBV30 with TRBJ1-2; D gene ambiguous. The V end lost 7 bases, the J end lost 5 bases, and 8 bases lay between the germline ends. Germline V gene data show CDR1 as GTSNPN and CDR2 as SVGIG (reference sequence). The CDR3 totals 10 residues. CDR3 residues: CAFYVYGYTF. The DNA of the CDR3 is TGTGCCTTCTATGTATATGGCTACACCTTC.

The J gene is TRBJ2-1, the V gene TRBV9; D not resolved. Germline lookup yields CDR1 SGDLS and CDR2 YYNGEE. Trimming took off 0 bases at V and 1 base at J, with 8 bases between the two ends. The CDR3 loop spans 15 amino acids. In DNA form, the CDR3 reads TGTGCCAGCAGCGTAGAGGTCGGGTCCTACAATGAGCAGTTCTTC. This gives the protein CASSVEVGSYNEQFF.

This rearrangement joins TRBV11-3 to TRBJ2-2; 11 nucleotides match TRBD2. Germline CDR1 reads SGHNT; CDR2 reads YENEEA. J lost 5 bases, V lost 4 bases, and 3 bases had no gene match. The length of the CDR3 is 15 residues. The CDR3 spells CASSSASGRTGELFF. Written as DNA, the CDR3 is TGTGCCAGCAGCTCCGCTAGCGGGAGGACCGGGGAGCTGTTTTTT. The variable domain in full, with the rest retrieved from reference TRBV11-3 and TRBJ2-2, is EAGVVQSPRYKIIEKKQPVAFWCNPISGHNTLYWYLQNLGQGPELLIRYENEEAVDDSQLPKDRFSAERLKGVDSTLKIQPAELGDSAVYLCASSSASGRTGELFFGEGSRLTVL.

The chain employs TRBV7-9 and TRBJ1-5, with 7 positions matching TRBD1. V lost 8 bases to trimming and J lost 4 bases; unmatched junction nucleotides: 5. This CDR3 is built from 13 residues. Looked up from germline, CDR1 is SEHNR and CDR2 is FQNEAQ (reference sequence). CDR3 sequence reads: CASGGTANQPQHF. CDR3 sequence (DNA): TGTGCCAGCGGGGGGACAGCTAATCAGCCCCAGCATTTT.

This sequence joins TRBV27 and TRBJ1-5; D not certain. CDR1 is MNHEY and CDR2 is SMNVEV in the germline V gene (reference sequence). This CDR3 has 13 amino acids. Trimming removed 8 bases from V and 4 bases from J, with 12 bases in between. The CDR3 protein is CASGTTGNQPQHF. As DNA, the CDR3 is TGTGCCAGCGGAACGACGGGTAATCAGCCCCAGCATTTT.

The gene calls are TRBV15 and TRBJ2-1, with D perhaps matching TRBD1 (5 bases). The CDR3 totals 12 residues. Per germline, CDR1 LNHNV and CDR2 YYDKDF (reference sequence). V was cut by 11 bases and J by 3 bases, with 11 bases left in between. CDR3 nucleotides: TGTGCCGCAGGGAAAGGCTACAATGAGCAGTTCTTC. Its translation: CAAGKGYNEQFF.

This clone has just one count. V gene TRBV5-4 combines with J gene TRBJ2-3; 8 positions match TRBD2. Losses at the gene ends were 4 bases for V and 3 bases for J; bases not matched to a gene: 16. The CDR3 spans 18 residues. Germline V lookup: CDR1 SGHNT, CDR2 YYREEE (reference sequence). CDR3 sequence (DNA): TGTGCCAGCAGCCCAGTTAGGGTGAGCGGGAGAAGAACAGATACGCAGTATTTT. Translated, it gives CASSPVRVSGRRTDTQYF. The whole variable domain, filled in from reference TRBV5-4 and TRBJ2-3, reads ETGVTQSPTHLIKTRGQQVTLRCSSQSGHNTVSWYQQALGQGPQFIFQYYREEENGRGNFPPRFSGLQFPNYSSELNVNALELDDSALYLCASSPVRVSGRRTDTQYFGPGTRLTVL.

The chain couples TRBV5-1 to TRBJ2-5; 9 nucleotides align to TRBD1. Germline V gene data show CDR1 as SGHRS and CDR2 as YFSETQ. V lost 7 bases to trimming and J lost 2 bases; unmatched junction nucleotides: 6. There are 14 residues in the CDR3. The CDR3 bases are TGCGCCAGCGGGTCTGGACAGGGGCAAGAGACCCAGTACTTC. The encoded protein is CASGSGQGQETQYF.

The V call is TRBV27, the J call TRBJ1-2, with 7 bases matching TRBD1. J lost 4 bases, V lost 5 bases, and 10 bases had no gene match. The V gene's germline CDR1 is MNHEY and CDR2 SMNVEV (reference sequence). This CDR3 contains 15 residues. CDR3 nucleotide sequence: TGTGCCAGCAGTAACCGGGACAGCCACTTCTATGGCTACACCTTC. This sequence encodes CASSNRDSHFYGYTF.

The chain is built from TRBV5-4 and TRBJ2-2, with TRBD1 matching over 8 bases. V shed 1 base and J 0 bases; nucleotides not matched to a gene: 2. The CDR3 covers 16 residues. The germline gives CDR1 SGHNT, CDR2 YYREEE (reference sequence). The DNA of the CDR3 is TGTGCCAGCAGCTTGCAGGGGGCCCCGAACACCGGGGAGCTGTTTTTT. Translated: CASSLQGAPNTGELFF.

This clone showed up just once. V and J are TRBV30 and TRBJ2-2; D perhaps matches TRBD1 (5 bases). The V end was cut by 2 bases, the J end by 3 bases, with 10 bases between. Germline V CDR1 and CDR2: GTSNPN, SVGIG (reference sequence). The length of the CDR3 is 14 residues. This CDR3 reads CAWSRGGDTGELFF. The DNA of the CDR3 is TGTGCCTGGAGTAGGGGCGGTGACACCGGGGAGCTGTTTTTT.